This record concerns one T cell receptor (beta chain) sequence. The data originate from a study of cytotoxic CD8 clonotypes in ibrutinib-treated CLL. Turning to the study itself: The group held under twelve relapsed/refractory and around 14 treatment-naive patients, with roughly 17 IGHV unmutated.

Target depth was 1 in 200,000 to 1 in 1 million T cells, about 10x per clonotype. Clones were read by immunoSEQ multiplex PCR, and TCRdb kept only the in-frame ones, dropping some. Here the sample spans roughly 150,000 clones, nearly 90% being singletons. V was trimmed by 2 bases and J by 4 bases, leaving 17 bases between them. From germline, CDR1 is SGHTA and CDR2 FQGNSA. The CDR3 contains 16 residues. The chain is built from TRBV7-2 and TRBJ1-2, with D possibly being TRBD1 (6 bases). This specimen was PBMCs, taken at disease progression, from a patient treated with ibrutinib. This TCR was sampled from a human donor with chronic lymphocytic leukemia. The CDR3 sequence is CASSLFGGAEGYGYTF. CDR3 bases: TGTGCCAGCAGCTTATTTGGGGGGGCAGAGGGCTATGGCTACACCTTC.